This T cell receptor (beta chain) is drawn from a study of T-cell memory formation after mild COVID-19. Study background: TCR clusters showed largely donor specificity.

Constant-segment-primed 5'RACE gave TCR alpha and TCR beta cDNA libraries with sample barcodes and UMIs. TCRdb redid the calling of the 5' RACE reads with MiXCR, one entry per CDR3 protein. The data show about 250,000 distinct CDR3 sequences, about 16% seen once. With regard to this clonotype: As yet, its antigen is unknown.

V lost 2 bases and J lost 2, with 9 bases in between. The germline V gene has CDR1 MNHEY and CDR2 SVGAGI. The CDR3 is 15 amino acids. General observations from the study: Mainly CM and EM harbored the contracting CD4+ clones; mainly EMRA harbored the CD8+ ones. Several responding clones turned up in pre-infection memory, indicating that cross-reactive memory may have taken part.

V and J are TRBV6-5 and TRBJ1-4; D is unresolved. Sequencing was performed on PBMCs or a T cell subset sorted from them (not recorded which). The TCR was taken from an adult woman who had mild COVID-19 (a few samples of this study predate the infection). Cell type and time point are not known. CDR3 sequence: CASSYRQLTNEKLFF. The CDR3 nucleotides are TGTGCCAGCAGTTACCGGCAGCTTACTAATGAAAAACTGTTTTTT.